Here is one TCR beta chain with its context. Its antigen is not known. The sample originates from a study of cytomegalovirus exposure and HLA in healthy donors. PCR amplification relied on 60 Vbeta primers (plus 13 Jbeta primers). Here immunoSEQ multiplex PCR was the method, and the copy in TCRdb shows in-frame clones only, minus some. The sample has around 150,000 clones, 76% seen once. Notes on the study in general: For most TCR beta V segments, an earlier analysis put the productive rate at about 87% or about 30% of the time. A later analysis found common viral pathogens apparently linked to several of the most significant clusters.

Sequencing was carried out using PBMCs. This clonotype originated in a man aged 35 to 55 in good health and CMV-seronegative.

CDR3 amino acids: CASSRDWDYEQYF. Here the CDR3 DNA reads TGTGCCAGCAGCCGGGACTGGGACTACGAGCAGTACTTC. The chain combines TRBV14 with TRBJ2-7; D possibly corresponds to TRBD2 (6 bases). CDR1 and CDR2 (germline): SGHDN, FVKESK. Trimming pared 4 bases from V and 3 bases from J, leaving 10 bases between. CDR3 length: 13 amino acids.